These 25 T cell receptor beta chains were sequenced from one sample in a study of shared clonotypes between healthy human individuals (dated by TCRdb to about 2020). The method was the immunoSEQ multiplex PCR assay. The table was pulled from immuneACCESS by TCRdb, which kept in-frame rearrangements only. Such tables lose some clones; where checked, under half of the loss comes from unresolved V genes, and the rest has no known cause. Counted in this sample were roughly 1.5 million clones; around 98% of them appeared once. About 0.4% of the sample belongs to the ten largest clones. Sequencing was done on a sample of naive CD4+ T cells sorted from blood. What the cell subset or site label conveys for this sample: CD45RA+ positively selected. The receptors were sampled from a man younger than 40 in good health.

The chain is built from TRBV9 and TRBJ2-3; 8 bases align to TRBD2. The length of the CDR3 is 14 residues. J lost 2 bases, V lost 7 bases, and 6 bases had no gene match. Germline CDR1 reads SGDLS; CDR2 reads YYNGEE. The CDR3: CASGSSGVTDTQYF. The CDR3 region has the DNA TGTGCCAGCGGGAGTAGCGGGGTCACAGATACGCAGTATTTT.

V gene TRBV5-6 combines with J gene TRBJ2-5; 9 nucleotides match TRBD2. CDR1 is SGHDT and CDR2 is YYEEEE in the germline V gene. This CDR3 region has 18 residues. The V and J ends lost 0 bases and 2 bases, in that order; junction bases with no gene match: 11. CDR3 protein: CASSLVGVLAGKQETQYF. The CDR3 coding sequence is TGTGCCAGCAGCTTGGTGGGGGTTCTAGCGGGGAAACAAGAGACCCAGTACTTC. Full variable domain (remainder filled in from reference TRBV5-6 and TRBJ2-5): DAGVTQSPTHLIKTRGQQVTLRCSPKSGHDTVSWYQQALGQGPQFIFQYYEEEERQRGNFPDRFSGHQFPNYSSELNVNALLLGDSALYLCASSLVGVLAGKQETQYFGPGTRLLVL.

The chain links TRBV15 to TRBJ2-1, with 11 bases aligning to TRBD2. Germline CDR1 and CDR2: LNHNV and YYDKDF (reference sequence). The CDR3 totals 14 residues. After removal of 0 bases from V and 15 bases from J, the junction contained 7 bases not matched to a gene. The CDR3: CATSRDSSGRSGFF. CDR3 DNA: TGTGCCACCAGCAGAGATTCTAGCGGGAGGAGTGGGTTCTTC.

The V gene is TRBV7-3, the J gene TRBJ2-1; the D gene could be TRBD1 or TRBD2 (6 bases each). The V end lost 5 bases, the J end lost 13 bases, and 21 bases lay between the germline ends. The length of the CDR3 is 14 residues. The germline V gene encodes CDR1 SGHTA and CDR2 FQGTGA. CDR3 DNA sequence: TGTGCCAGCAGCCAAGGGGGGAATCTCGAGGGCCAGTTCTTC. Amino acids: CASSQGGNLEGQFF. The whole variable domain, filled in from reference TRBV7-3 and TRBJ2-1, reads GAGVSQTPSNKVTEKGKYVELRCDPISGHTALYWYRQSLGQGPEFLIYFQGTGAADDSGLPNDRFFAVRPEGSVSTLKIQRTERGDSAVYLCASSQGGNLEGQFFGPGTRLTVL.

Many counts were recorded for this clone. The chain has TRBV6-1 and TRBJ2-3; no firm D call. Trimming took off 2 bases at V and 8 bases at J, with 8 bases between the two ends. The CDR3 totals 12 residues. The germline CDR1 and CDR2 sequences are MNHNS and SASEGT. The CDR3 sequence: CASSELSVTQYF. CDR3 bases: TGTGCCAGCAGTGAATTATCAGTTACGCAGTATTTT.

The chain carries TRBV14 and TRBJ2-3; D may be TRBD2 (7 bases). V lost 3 bases, J lost 3 bases, and 19 bases lay in between. The V gene's germline CDR1 is SGHDN and CDR2 FVKESK. CDR3 length: 17 residues. The CDR3 nucleotides are TGTGCCAGCAGCCATTTTAGCCAAAGCGGGACAACAGATACGCAGTATTTT. This translates into CASSHFSQSGTTDTQYF. The whole variable domain, remainder taken from reference TRBV14 and TRBJ2-3, is EAGVTQFPSHSVIEKGQTVTLRCDPISGHDNLYWYRRVMGKEIKFLLHFVKESKQDESGMPNNRFLAERTGGTYSTLKVQPAELEDSGVYFCASSHFSQSGTTDTQYFGPGTRLTVL.

V and J are TRBV2 and TRBJ1-5; D not certain. With 8 bases removed from V and 4 bases from J, the gap between germline ends came to 12 bases. This CDR3 is 13 amino acids long. Germline V gene sequence: CDR1 SNHLY, CDR2 FYNNEI. CDR3 region: CASSLPVNQPQHF. CDR3 nucleotides: TGTGCCAGCTCTCTTCCCGTAAATCAGCCCCAGCATTTT.

The chain joins TRBV5-1 to TRBJ1-1, with no clear D. Germline-derived CDR1 and CDR2 are SGHRS and YFSETQ. V was cut by 1 base and J by 6 bases, with 10 bases left in between. The CDR3 totals 13 residues. DNA for the CDR3: TGCGCCAGCAGCTTGACGTTAAGGTCTGAAGCTTTCTTT. Translating gives CASSLTLRSEAFF. Full variable domain (missing parts from reference TRBV5-1 and TRBJ1-1): KAGVTQTPRYLIKTRGQQVTLSCSPISGHRSVSWYQQTPGQGLQFLFEYFSETQRNKGNFPGRFSGRQFSNSRSEMNVSTLELGDSALYLCASSLTLRSEAFFGQGTRLTVV.

For this clone: In the same sample, other DNA sequences code for this CDR3. In nucleotides, the CDR3 is TGCGCCAGCAGCTTGGCCCGCGGGAAAGAGACCCAGTACTTC. This codes for CASSLARGKETQYF. This chain joins TRBV5-1 and TRBJ2-5; a possible D gene is TRBD2 (6 bases). Trimming took off 0 bases at V and 3 bases at J, with 9 bases between the two ends. The CDR3 extends over 14 amino acids. CDR1 and CDR2 (germline): SGHRS, YFSETQ.

The CDR3 DNA reads as TGTGCCAGCTCACCACTCCCGGGACAGGGAGCAAACGAGCAGTACTTC. Translation gives CASSPLPGQGANEQYF. J is TRBJ2-7 and V is TRBV18; 9 bases agree with TRBD1. Unmatched junction bases numbered 9, after V lost 1 base and J lost 5 bases. Germline assignment: CDR1 KGHSH and CDR2 LQKENI. The CDR3 is 16 residues long.

CDR3 in amino acids: CAWSPDTQYF. The CDR3 DNA reads as TGTGCCTGGAGTCCAGATACGCAGTATTTT. This rearrangement joins TRBV30 to TRBJ2-3, with unresolved D. The CDR3 sequence is 10 residues long. Germline values: CDR1 GTSNPN, CDR2 SVGIG (reference sequence). V lost 2 bases and J 4 bases, leaving 1 base between the germline ends.

The V call is TRBV19, the J call TRBJ1-4; 9 bases line up with TRBD1. With 8 bases clipped from V and 2 bases from J, the junction kept 3 bases outside the gene matches. Germline CDR1 and CDR2: LNHDA and SQIVND (reference sequence). CDR3 length: 14 residues. CDR3 nucleotide sequence: TGTGCCAGTCAAGACAGGGGGACTAATGAAAAACTGTTTTTT. It encodes CASQDRGTNEKLFF.

The chain links TRBV14 to TRBJ2-1; a weak D match, TRBD1 (6 bases). Germline V lookup: CDR1 SGHDN, CDR2 FVKESK. The CDR3 consists of 14 residues. V was trimmed by 4 bases and J by 6 bases, leaving 13 bases between them. The CDR3 loop reads CASSRYRGGNEQFF. The CDR3 nucleotides are TGTGCCAGCAGCCGATACCGAGGGGGCAATGAGCAGTTCTTC. Together with reference TRBV14 and TRBJ2-1, the CDR3 gives the full variable domain: EAGVTQFPSHSVIEKGQTVTLRCDPISGHDNLYWYRRVMGKEIKFLLHFVKESKQDESGMPNNRFLAERTGGTYSTLKVQPAELEDSGVYFCASSRYRGGNEQFFGPGTRLTVL.

The V call is TRBV18, the J call TRBJ2-2; tentative D call: TRBD2 (5 bases). Trimming left V 3 bases short and J 2 bases short, with 10 bases between. Germline V gene lookup returns CDR1 KGHSH and CDR2 LQKENI. CDR3 length: 15 residues. The CDR3 protein is CASSPTAVNTGELFF. The CDR3 DNA sequence: TGTGCCAGCTCACCTACAGCGGTCAACACCGGGGAGCTGTTTTTT.

In DNA form, the CDR3 reads TGTGCCAGTAGTAGTAGCGGAGCGGGGCTCTACGAGCAGTACTTC. Its protein is CASSSSGAGLYEQYF. The V and J genes are TRBV19 and TRBJ2-7; 7 positions match TRBD2. V trimming: 4 bases; J trimming: 3 bases; junction bases outside the gene matches: 9. Per germline, CDR1 LNHDA and CDR2 SQIVND (reference sequence). This CDR3 is built from 15 residues.

For this clone: This sample also contains other DNA sequences that code for the same CDR3. V usage is TRBV18 and J usage is TRBJ2-5; no definite D call. This CDR3 spans 14 amino acids. V was cut by 2 bases and J by 1 base, with 8 bases left in between. Germline CDR1 KGHSH, CDR2 LQKENI. The CDR3 nucleotides read TGTGCCAGCTCACCATCAGGCGTCCAAGAGACCCAGTACTTC. The encoded protein is CASSPSGVQETQYF.

As to this clone: Other DNA sequences from this sample encode an identical CDR3 as well. The CDR3 sequence: CASSLDRSSYEQYF. As DNA, the CDR3 is TGTGCCAGCTCCCTCGACAGGAGCTCCTACGAGCAGTACTTC. The V gene is TRBV18, the J gene TRBJ2-7; weak D call: TRBD1 (6 bases). This CDR3 has 14 amino acids. Germline V gives CDR1 KGHSH, CDR2 LQKENI. The V gene lost 6 bases and the J gene lost 0 bases, with 12 bases spanning the gap.

The chain is built from TRBV6-1 and TRBJ2-2, with TRBD2 matching 8 bases. The CDR3 is 16 residues long. Germline-derived CDR1 and CDR2 are MNHNS and SASEGT. The trim removed 6 bases at V and 3 bases at J, leaving 9 bases unmatched. The CDR3 DNA follows: TGTGCCAGCAGCGAAAAAGCGGGGGTAGACACCGGGGAGCTGTTTTTT. Residues: CASSEKAGVDTGELFF.

The chain combines TRBV7-6 with TRBJ2-7, with D possibly being TRBD1 (5 bases). V lost 1 base to trimming and J lost 2 bases, with 6 bases between them. Germline V lookup: CDR1 SGHVS, CDR2 FNYEAQ. CDR3 length: 13 residues. Here the CDR3 DNA reads TGTGCCAGCAGCTTAGTACAGGCCTACGAGCAGTACTTC. Translation: CASSLVQAYEQYF.

The chain couples TRBV18 to TRBJ2-3, with a possible D match to TRBD2 (6 bases). V dropped 5 bases and J dropped 6 bases, with 12 bases sitting between them. CDR1 and CDR2 from the germline V gene are KGHSH and LQKENI. The CDR3 length is 13 residues. In DNA, the CDR3 is TGTGCCAGCTCAGCACTAGCACTTGATACGCAGTATTTT. This codes for CASSALALDTQYF. The full variable domain, completed using reference TRBV18 and TRBJ2-3, is NAGVMQNPRHLVRRRGQEARLRCSPMKGHSHVYWYRQLPEEGLKFMVYLQKENIIDESGMPKERFSAEFPKEGPSILRIQQVVRGDSAAYFCASSALALDTQYFGPGTRLTVL.

This chain connects TRBV6-5 to TRBJ2-7; 7 bases are shared with TRBD1. The trim removed 6 bases at V and 3 bases at J, leaving 8 bases unmatched. CDR3 length: 14 residues. Per the germline V gene, CDR1 is MNHEY and CDR2 is SVGAGI. CDR3 DNA sequence: TGTGCCAGCAGAAACCGGGACAGCTACTACGAGCAGTACTTC. The encoded protein is CASRNRDSYYEQYF.

The chain combines TRBV2 with TRBJ1-3; the D is unclear. Deletions cut 4 bases from V and 0 bases from J, with 10 bases between. Germline CDR1 and CDR2: SNHLY and FYNNEI. The CDR3 runs 15 residues. The CDR3 here is CASSGRATSGNTIYF. The CDR3 nucleotides are TGTGCCAGCAGTGGTAGGGCGACCTCTGGAAACACCATATATTTT.

This chain joins TRBV11-3 and TRBJ2-6; 7 bases align to TRBD1. CDR1 is SGHNT and CDR2 is YENEEA in the germline V gene. This CDR3 is 18 amino acids long. V shed 5 bases, J shed 0 bases, and the junction held 10 bases outside the gene matches. CDR3 protein: CASSLTDRPSSGANVLTF. The CDR3 nucleotides are TGTGCCAGCAGCCTCACGGACAGGCCCAGCTCTGGGGCCAACGTCCTGACTTTC.

The chain employs TRBV18 and TRBJ1-2, with a weak D call TRBD1 (6 bases). The CDR3 totals 15 residues. V was cut by 3 bases and J by 0 bases, with 11 bases left in between. CDR1 and CDR2 from the germline V gene are KGHSH and LQKENI. CDR3 sequence: CASSPLQGSNYGYTF. The CDR3 region has the DNA TGTGCCAGCTCACCCCTGCAGGGGTCTAACTATGGCTACACCTTC.

This rearrangement joins TRBV7-8 to TRBJ2-2, with D hard to call. The germline gives CDR1 SGHVS, CDR2 FQNEAQ. This CDR3 is built from 14 residues. Trimming removed 6 bases from V and 4 bases from J, with 12 bases in between. The DNA of the CDR3 is TGTGCCAGCAGACCGGACCACGTCACCGGGGAGCTGTTTTTT. Protein: CASRPDHVTGELFF.